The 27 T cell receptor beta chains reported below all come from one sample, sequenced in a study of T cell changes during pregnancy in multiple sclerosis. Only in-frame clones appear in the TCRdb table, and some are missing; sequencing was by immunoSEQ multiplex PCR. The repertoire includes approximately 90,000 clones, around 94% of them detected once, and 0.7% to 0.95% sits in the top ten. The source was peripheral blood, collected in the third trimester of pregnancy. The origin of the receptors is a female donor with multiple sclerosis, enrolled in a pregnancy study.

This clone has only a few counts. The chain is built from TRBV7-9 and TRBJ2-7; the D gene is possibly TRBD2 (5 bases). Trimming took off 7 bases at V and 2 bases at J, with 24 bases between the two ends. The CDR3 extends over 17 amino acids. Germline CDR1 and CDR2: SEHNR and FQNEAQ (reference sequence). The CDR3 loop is CASIVLGRGKRPYEQYF. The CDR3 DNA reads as TGTGCCAGCATCGTCCTCGGTCGGGGAAAACGTCCCTACGAGCAGTACTTC.

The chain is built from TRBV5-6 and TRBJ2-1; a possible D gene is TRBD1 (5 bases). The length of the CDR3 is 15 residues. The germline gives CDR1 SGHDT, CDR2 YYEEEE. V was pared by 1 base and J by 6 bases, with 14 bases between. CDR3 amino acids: CASSLTGMAINEQFF. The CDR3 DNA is TGTGCCAGCAGCTTGACAGGAATGGCCATCAATGAGCAGTTCTTC.

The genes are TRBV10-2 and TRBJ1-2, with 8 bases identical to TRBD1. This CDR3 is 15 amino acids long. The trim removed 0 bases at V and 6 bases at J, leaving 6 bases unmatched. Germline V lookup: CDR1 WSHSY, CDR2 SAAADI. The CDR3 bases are TGCGCCAGCAGTGAGTCCTGGACAGGGTCGGATGGCTACACCTTC. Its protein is CASSESWTGSDGYTF.

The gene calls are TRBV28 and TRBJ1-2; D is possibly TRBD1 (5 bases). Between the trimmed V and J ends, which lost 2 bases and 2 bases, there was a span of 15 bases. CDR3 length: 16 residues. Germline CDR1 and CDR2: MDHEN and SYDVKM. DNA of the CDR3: TGTGCCAGCAGTTTAATTGTATCGGGGGACAACTATGGCTACACCTTC. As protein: CASSLIVSGDNYGYTF.

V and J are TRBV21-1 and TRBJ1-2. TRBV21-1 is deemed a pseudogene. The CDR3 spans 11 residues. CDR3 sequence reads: CASSKGDCYTF. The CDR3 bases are TGTGCCAGCAGCAAAGGGGACTGCTACACCTTC.

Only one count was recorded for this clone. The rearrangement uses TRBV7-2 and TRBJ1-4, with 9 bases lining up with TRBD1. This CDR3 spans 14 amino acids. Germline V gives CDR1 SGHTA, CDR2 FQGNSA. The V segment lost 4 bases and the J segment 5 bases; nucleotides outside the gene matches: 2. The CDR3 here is CASSSTGGNEKLFF. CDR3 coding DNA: TGTGCCAGCAGCTCGACAGGGGGGAATGAAAAACTGTTTTTT.

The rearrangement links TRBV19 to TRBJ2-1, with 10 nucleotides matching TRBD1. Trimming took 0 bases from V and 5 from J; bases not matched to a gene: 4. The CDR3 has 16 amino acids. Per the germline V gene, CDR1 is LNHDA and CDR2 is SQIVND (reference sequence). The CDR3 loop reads CASSIEGTGVNNEQFF. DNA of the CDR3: TGTGCCAGTAGTATAGAAGGGACAGGGGTTAACAATGAGCAGTTCTTC.

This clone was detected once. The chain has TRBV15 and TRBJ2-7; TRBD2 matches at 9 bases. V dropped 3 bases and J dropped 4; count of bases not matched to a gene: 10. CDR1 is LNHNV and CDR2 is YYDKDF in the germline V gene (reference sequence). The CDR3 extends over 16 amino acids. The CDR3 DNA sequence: TGTGCCACCAGCAGGGACCCGCGGGAGGGTAGGTACGAGCAGTACTTC. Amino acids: CATSRDPREGRYEQYF.

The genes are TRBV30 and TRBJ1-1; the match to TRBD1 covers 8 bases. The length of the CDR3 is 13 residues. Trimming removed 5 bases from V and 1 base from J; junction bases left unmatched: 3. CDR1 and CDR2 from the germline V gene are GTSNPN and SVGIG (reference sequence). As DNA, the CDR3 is TGTGCCTGGGGAGGACAGGGGAACACTGAAGCTTTCTTT. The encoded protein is CAWGGQGNTEAFF. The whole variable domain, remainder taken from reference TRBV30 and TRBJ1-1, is SQTIHQWPATLVQPVGSPLSLECTVEGTSNPNLYWYRQAAGRGLQLLFYSVGIGQISSEVPQNLSASRPQDRQFILSSKKLLLSDSGFYLCAWGGQGNTEAFFGQGTRLTVV.

DNA for the CDR3: TGTGCCGCGGGGGACCACAATGAGCAGTTCTTC. Translation gives CAAGDHNEQFF. The chain combines TRBV28 with TRBJ2-1, with TRBD2 matching over 7 bases. The CDR3 spans 11 residues. Germline CDR1 MDHEN, CDR2 SYDVKM. V lost 11 bases to trimming and J lost 5 bases; unmatched junction nucleotides: 3.

The CDR3 sequence: CASSAGWNTEAFF. The CDR3 region has the DNA TGCGCCAGCAGCGCCGGGTGGAACACTGAAGCTTTCTTT. The genes are TRBV10-2 and TRBJ1-1; D call uncertain. The CDR3 is 13 amino acids. V was cut by 6 bases and J by 1 base, with 9 bases left in between. From germline, CDR1 is WSHSY and CDR2 SAAADI.

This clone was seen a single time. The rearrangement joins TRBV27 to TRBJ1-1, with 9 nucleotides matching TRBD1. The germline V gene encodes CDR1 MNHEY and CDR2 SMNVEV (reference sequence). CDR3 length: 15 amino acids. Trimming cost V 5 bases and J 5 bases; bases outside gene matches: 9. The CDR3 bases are TGTGCCAGCAGTAGAACAGGGGGCCGTGAAACTGAAGCTTTCTTT. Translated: CASSRTGGRETEAFF.

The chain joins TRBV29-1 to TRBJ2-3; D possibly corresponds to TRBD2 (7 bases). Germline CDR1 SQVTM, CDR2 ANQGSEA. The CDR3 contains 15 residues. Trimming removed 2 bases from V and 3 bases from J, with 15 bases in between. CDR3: CSVEPRGGRTDTQYF. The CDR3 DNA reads TGCAGCGTTGAACCCAGGGGAGGGAGAACAGATACGCAGTATTTT.

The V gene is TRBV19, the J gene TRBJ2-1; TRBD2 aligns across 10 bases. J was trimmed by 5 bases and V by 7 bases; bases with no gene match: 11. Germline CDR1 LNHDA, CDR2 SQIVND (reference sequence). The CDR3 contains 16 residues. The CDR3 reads CASTSLGLAVNNEQFF. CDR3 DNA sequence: TGTGCCAGTACCTCATTAGGACTAGCGGTTAACAATGAGCAGTTCTTC.

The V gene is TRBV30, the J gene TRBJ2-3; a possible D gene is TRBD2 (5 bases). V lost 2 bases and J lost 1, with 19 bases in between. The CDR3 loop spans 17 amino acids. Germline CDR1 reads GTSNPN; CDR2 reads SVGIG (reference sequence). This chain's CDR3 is CAWSIPGLAAGTDTQYF. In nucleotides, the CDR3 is TGTGCCTGGAGTATTCCCGGACTTGCTGCCGGCACAGATACGCAGTATTTT.

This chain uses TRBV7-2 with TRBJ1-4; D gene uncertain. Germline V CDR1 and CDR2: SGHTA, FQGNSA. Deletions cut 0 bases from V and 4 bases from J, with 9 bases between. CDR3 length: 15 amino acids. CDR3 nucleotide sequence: TGTGCCAGCAGCTTAGCTTTCAGTCTTAATGAAAAACTGTTTTTT. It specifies CASSLAFSLNEKLFF.

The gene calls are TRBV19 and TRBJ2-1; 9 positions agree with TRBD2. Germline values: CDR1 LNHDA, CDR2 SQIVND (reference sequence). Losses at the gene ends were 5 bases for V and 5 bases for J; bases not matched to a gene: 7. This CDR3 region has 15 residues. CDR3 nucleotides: TGTGCCAGTAGTTTGAGCGGGAGGTCCCACAATGAGCAGTTCTTC. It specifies CASSLSGRSHNEQFF.

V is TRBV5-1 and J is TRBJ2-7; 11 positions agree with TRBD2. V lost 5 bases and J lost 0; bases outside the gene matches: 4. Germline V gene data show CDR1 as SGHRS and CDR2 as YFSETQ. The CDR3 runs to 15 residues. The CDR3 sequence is CASRSGLAASYEQYF. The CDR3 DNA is TGCGCCAGCAGGTCGGGACTAGCGGCCTCCTACGAGCAGTACTTC.

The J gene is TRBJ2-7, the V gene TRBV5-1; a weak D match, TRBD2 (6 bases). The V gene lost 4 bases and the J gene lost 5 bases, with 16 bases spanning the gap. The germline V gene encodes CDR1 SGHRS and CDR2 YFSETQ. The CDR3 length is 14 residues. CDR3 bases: TGCGCCAGCAGCCCCAGGAGGGTGAATGACGAGCAGTACTTC. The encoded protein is CASSPRRVNDEQYF.

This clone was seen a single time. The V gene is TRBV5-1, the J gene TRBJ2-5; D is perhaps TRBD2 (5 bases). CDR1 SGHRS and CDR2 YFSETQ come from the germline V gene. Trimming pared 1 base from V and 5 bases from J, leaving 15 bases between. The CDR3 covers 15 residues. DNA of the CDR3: TGCGCCAGCAGCTTGTCGTATGGGAGCCTGGAGACCCAGTACTTC. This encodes CASSLSYGSLETQYF.

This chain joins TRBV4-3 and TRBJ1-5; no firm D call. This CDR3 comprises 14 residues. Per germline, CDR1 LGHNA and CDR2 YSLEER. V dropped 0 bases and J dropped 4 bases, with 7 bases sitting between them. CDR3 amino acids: CASSQDGRNQPQHF. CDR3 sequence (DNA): TGCGCCAGCAGCCAAGATGGCCGAAATCAGCCCCAGCATTTT.

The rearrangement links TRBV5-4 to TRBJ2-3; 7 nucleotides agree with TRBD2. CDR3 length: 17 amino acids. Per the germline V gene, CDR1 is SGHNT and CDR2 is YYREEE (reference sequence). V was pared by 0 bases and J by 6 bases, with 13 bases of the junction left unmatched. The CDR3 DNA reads TGTGCCAGCAGCTTGGTTGCGGGACTAACCCCTGGTGATACGCAGTATTTT. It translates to CASSLVAGLTPGDTQYF. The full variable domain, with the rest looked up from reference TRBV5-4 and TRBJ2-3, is ETGVTQSPTHLIKTRGQQVTLRCSSQSGHNTVSWYQQALGQGPQFIFQYYREEENGRGNFPPRFSGLQFPNYSSELNVNALELDDSALYLCASSLVAGLTPGDTQYFGPGTRLTVL.

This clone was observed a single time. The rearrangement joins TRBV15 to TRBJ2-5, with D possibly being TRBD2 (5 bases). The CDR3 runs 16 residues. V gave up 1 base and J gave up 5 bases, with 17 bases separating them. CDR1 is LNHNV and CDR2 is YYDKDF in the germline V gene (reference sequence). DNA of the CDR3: TGTGCCACCAGCAGAGTACTTCCGGGGAAACCGGAGACCCAGTACTTC. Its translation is CATSRVLPGKPETQYF.

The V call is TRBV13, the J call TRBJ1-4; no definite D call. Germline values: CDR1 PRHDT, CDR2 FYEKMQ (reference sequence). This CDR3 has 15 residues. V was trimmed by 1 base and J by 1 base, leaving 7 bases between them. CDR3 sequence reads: CASSLAEGTNEKLFF. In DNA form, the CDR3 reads TGTGCCAGCAGCTTAGCCGAGGGAACTAATGAAAAACTGTTTTTT.

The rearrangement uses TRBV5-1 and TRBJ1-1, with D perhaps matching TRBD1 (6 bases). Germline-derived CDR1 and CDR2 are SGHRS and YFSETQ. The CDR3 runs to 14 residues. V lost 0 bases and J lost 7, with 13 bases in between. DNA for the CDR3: TGCGCCAGCAGCTTGGGAGTTCAGGGGATTGAAGCTTTCTTT. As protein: CASSLGVQGIEAFF.

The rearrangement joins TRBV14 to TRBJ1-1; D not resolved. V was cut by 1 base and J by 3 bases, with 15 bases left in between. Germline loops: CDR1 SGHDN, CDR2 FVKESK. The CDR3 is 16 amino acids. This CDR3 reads CASSQARFGFHTEAFF. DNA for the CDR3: TGTGCCAGCAGCCAAGCCCGTTTCGGGTTCCACACTGAAGCTTTCTTT.

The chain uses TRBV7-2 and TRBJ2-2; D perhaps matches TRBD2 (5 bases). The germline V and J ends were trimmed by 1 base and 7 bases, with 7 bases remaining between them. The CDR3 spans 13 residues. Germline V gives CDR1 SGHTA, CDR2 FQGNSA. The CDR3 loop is CASSLGAGGELFF. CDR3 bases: TGTGCCAGCAGCTTAGGGGCGGGCGGGGAGCTGTTTTTT. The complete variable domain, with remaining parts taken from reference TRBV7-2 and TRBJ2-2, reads GAGVSQSPSNKVTEKGKDVELRCDPISGHTALYWYRQSLGQGLEFLIYFQGNSAPDKSGLPSDRFSAERTGGSVSTLTIQRTQQEDSAVYLCASSLGAGGELFFGEGSRLTVL.